This TCR beta chain emerged from a study of blood T cells in healthy people across ages. The study's findings and limits: Per-million-T-cell TCR beta diversity fell roughly linearly with age.

The length of the CDR3 is 14 residues. Per germline, CDR1 SGHRS and CDR2 YFSETQ. Trimming removed 4 bases at V and 1 base at J, with 10 bases between. Through a sample-barcoded 5' primer and a J-beta primer mix, a second PCR was run for roughly 6 to 11 cycles. Template switching added a 12-random-nucleotide identifier to every cDNA molecule. TCRdb re-called the 5' RACE reads through MiXCR, storing one row per CDR3 protein. The table lists 950,000 to 1,200,000 distinct CDR3 sequences, around two fifths of them singletons. This clonotype was recorded at least ten times. Antigen: not known. J is TRBJ2-3 and V is TRBV5-1; D call uncertain. The sequence was collected from a man aged 18 to 30 in good health. The sample taken for sequencing was blood. CDR3 coding DNA: TGCGCCAGCAGCCGTGACACGGGCACAGATACGCAGTATTTT. It is translated as CASSRDTGTDTQYF.